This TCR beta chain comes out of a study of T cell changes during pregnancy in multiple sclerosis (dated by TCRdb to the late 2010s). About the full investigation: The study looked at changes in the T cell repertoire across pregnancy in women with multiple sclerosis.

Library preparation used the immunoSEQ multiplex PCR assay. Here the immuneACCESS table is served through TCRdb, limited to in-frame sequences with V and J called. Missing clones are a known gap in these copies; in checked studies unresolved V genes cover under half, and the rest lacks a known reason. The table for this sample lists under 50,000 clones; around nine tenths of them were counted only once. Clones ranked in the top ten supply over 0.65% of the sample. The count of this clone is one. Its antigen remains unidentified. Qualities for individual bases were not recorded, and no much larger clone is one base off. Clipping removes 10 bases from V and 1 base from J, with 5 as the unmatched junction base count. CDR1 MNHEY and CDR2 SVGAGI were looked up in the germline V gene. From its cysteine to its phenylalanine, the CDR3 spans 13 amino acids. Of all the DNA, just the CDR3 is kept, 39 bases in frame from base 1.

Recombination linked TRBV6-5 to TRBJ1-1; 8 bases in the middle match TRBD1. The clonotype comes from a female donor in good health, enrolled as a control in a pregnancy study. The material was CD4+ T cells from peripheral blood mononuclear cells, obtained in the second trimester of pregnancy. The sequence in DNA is TGTGCCACCCAGGGGGCCGGGAACACTGAAGCTTTCTTT. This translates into CATQGAGNTEAFF.